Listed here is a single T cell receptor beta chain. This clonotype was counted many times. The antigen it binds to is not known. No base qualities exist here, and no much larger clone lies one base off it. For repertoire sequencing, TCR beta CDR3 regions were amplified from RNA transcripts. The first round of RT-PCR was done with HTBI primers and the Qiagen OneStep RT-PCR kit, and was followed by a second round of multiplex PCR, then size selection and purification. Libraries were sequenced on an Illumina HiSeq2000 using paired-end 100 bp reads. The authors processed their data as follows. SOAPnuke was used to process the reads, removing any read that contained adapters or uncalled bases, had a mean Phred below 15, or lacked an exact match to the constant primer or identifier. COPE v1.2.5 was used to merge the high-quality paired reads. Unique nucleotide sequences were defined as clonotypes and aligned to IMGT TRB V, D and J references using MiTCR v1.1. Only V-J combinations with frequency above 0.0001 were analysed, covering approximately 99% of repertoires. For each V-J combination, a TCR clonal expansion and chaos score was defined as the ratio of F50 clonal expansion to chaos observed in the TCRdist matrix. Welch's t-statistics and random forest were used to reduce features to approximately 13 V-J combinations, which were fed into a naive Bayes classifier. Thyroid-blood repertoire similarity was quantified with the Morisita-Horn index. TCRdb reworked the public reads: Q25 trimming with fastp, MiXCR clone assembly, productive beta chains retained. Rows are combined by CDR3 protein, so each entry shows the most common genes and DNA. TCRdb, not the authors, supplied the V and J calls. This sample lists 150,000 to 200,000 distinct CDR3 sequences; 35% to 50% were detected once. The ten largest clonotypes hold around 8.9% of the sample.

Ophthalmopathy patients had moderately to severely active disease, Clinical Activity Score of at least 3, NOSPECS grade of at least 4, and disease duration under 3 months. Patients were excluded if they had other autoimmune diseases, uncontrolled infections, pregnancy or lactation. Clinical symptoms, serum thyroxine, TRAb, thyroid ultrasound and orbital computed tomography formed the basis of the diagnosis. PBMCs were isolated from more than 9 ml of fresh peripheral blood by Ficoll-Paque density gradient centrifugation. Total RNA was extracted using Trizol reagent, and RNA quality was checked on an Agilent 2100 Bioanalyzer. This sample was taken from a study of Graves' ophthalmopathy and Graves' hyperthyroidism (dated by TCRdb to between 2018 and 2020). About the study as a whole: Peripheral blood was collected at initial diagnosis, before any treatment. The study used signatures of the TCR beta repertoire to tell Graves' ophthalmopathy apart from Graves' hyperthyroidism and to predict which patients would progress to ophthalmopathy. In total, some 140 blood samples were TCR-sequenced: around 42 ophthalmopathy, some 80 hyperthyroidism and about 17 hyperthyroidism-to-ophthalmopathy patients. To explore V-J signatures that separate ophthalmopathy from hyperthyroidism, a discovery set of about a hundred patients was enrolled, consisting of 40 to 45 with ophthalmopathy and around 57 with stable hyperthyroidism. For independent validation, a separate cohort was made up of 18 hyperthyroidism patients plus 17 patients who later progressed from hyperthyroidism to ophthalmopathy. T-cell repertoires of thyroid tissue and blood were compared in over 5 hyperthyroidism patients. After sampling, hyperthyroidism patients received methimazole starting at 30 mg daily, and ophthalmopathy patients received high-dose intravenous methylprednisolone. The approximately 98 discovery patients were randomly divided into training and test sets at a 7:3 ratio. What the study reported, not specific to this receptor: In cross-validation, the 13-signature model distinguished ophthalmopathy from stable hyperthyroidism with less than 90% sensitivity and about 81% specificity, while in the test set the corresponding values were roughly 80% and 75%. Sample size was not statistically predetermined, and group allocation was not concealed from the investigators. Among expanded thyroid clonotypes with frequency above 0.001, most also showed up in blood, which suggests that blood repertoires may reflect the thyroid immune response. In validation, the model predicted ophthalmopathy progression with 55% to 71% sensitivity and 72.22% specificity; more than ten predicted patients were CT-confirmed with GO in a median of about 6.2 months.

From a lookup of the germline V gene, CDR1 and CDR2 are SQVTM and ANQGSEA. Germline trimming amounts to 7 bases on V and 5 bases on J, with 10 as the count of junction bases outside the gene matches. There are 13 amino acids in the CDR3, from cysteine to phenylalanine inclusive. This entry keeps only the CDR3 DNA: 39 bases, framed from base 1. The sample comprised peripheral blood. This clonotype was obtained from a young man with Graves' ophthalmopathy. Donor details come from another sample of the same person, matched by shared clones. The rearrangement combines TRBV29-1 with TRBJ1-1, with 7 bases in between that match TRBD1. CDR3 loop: CSAPGQWGTEAFF. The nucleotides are TGCAGCGCTCCGGGACAGTGGGGGACTGAAGCTTTCTTT.